This passage covers 12 T cell receptor beta chains from one sample sequenced in a study of T cell responses to AZD1222 COVID-19 vaccine. Sequenced by immunoSEQ multiplex PCR; TCRdb stores in-frame clones only, minus some. The table includes some 120,000 clones, approximately 86% detected once. The sequencing used peripheral blood, collected on day 0 of AZD1222 vaccination. These receptors came from an adult in good health.

This clone was counted a single time. The chain combines TRBV4-3 with TRBJ1-2, with a possible D match to TRBD1 (6 bases). Trimming took off 2 bases at V and 6 bases at J, with 7 bases between the two ends. Germline V gene lookup returns CDR1 LGHNA and CDR2 YSLEER. This CDR3 region has 12 residues. CDR3 DNA sequence: TGCGCCAGCAGCCAAAACAGGGATGGCTACACCTTC. It is translated as CASSQNRDGYTF.

V gene TRBV30 combines with J gene TRBJ1-4; D may be TRBD1 (5 bases). The CDR3 is 13 residues long. CDR1 is GTSNPN and CDR2 is SVGIG in the germline V gene (reference sequence). The ends were cut back, 8 bases at V and 5 bases at J, with 15 bases in the middle. CDR3 amino acids: CAGARVQNEKLFF. The CDR3 DNA reads as TGTGCCGGGGCGAGGGTTCAAAATGAAAAACTGTTTTTT. The variable domain in full, completed from reference TRBV30 and TRBJ1-4, reads SQTIHQWPATLVQPVGSPLSLECTVEGTSNPNLYWYRQAAGRGLQLLFYSVGIGQISSEVPQNLSASRPQDRQFILSSKKLLLSDSGFYLCAGARVQNEKLFFGSGTQLSVL.

This sequence joins TRBV5-1 and TRBJ2-7; 8 bases map to TRBD1. The ends lost 6 bases at V and 3 bases at J; junction bases unmatched: 8. CDR3 length: 14 residues. CDR1 and CDR2 (germline): SGHRS, YFSETQ. CDR3 in DNA: TGCGCCAGCAACCCTGGACAGGGAGGCTACGAGCAGTACTTC. Translation: CASNPGQGGYEQYF.

The CDR3 reads CASRTNTGELFF. CDR3 sequence (DNA): TGTGCCAGCAGAACTAACACCGGGGAGCTGTTTTTT. The V gene is TRBV2, the J gene TRBJ2-2; D not resolved. CDR1 and CDR2 (germline): SNHLY, FYNNEI. The germline V and J ends were trimmed by 6 bases and 2 bases, with 4 bases remaining between them. This CDR3 comprises 12 residues.

The V and J genes are TRBV4-2 and TRBJ2-3; D remains ambiguous. The CDR3 loop spans 14 amino acids. V was pared by 4 bases and J by 6 bases, with 14 bases between. The V gene's germline CDR1 is LGHNA and CDR2 YNFKEQ. CDR3 nucleotide sequence: TGTGCCAGCAGCCTTAACAGTCCCCCCGATACGCAGTATTTT. Amino acids: CASSLNSPPDTQYF.

This sequence joins TRBV5-1 and TRBJ1-2; 7 bases are shared with TRBD1. V trimming: 7 bases; J trimming: 8 bases; junction bases outside the gene matches: 14. This CDR3 spans 14 amino acids. Germline values: CDR1 SGHRS, CDR2 YFSETQ. The CDR3 loop is CASGRQGGIEGYTF. CDR3 sequence (DNA): TGCGCCAGCGGACGACAGGGAGGAATCGAAGGCTACACCTTC.

The chain's CDR3 is CASSGDALTARDGYTF. The CDR3 DNA follows: TGTGCCAGCAGTGGGGACGCTTTAACAGCCCGGGACGGCTACACCTTC. The V call is TRBV27, the J call TRBJ1-2, with a weak D call TRBD1 (5 bases). V lost 5 bases and J 8 bases, leaving 24 bases between the germline ends. CDR1 and CDR2 (germline): MNHEY, SMNVEV (reference sequence). This CDR3 has 16 amino acids.

The chain has TRBV19 and TRBJ1-5; tentatively, D is TRBD1 (6 bases). Trimming stripped 10 bases from V and 1 base from J, with 14 bases between. There are 14 residues in the CDR3. CDR1 and CDR2 (germline): LNHDA, SQIVND (reference sequence). The chain's CDR3 is CATGGHQSNQPQHF. The CDR3 coding sequence is TGTGCCACCGGGGGACACCAGAGCAATCAGCCCCAGCATTTT.

The V call is TRBV11-2, the J call TRBJ2-2; D may be TRBD2 (6 bases). CDR1 SGHAT and CDR2 FQNNGV come from the germline V gene. CDR3 length equals 15 residues. The V gene lost 1 base and the J gene lost 3 bases, with 9 bases spanning the gap. The CDR3 DNA is TGTGCCAGCAGCTTAGCTACGGGGGACACCGGGGAGCTGTTTTTT. It specifies CASSLATGDTGELFF. Together with reference TRBV11-2 and TRBJ2-2, the CDR3 gives the full variable domain: EAGVAQSPRYKIIEKRQSVAFWCNPISGHATLYWYQQILGQGPKLLIQFQNNGVVDDSQLPKDRFSAERLKGVDSTLKIQPAKLEDSAVYLCASSLATGDTGELFFGEGSRLTVL.

The gene calls are TRBV13 and TRBJ1-2; TRBD1 aligns across 8 bases. Germline V lookup: CDR1 PRHDT, CDR2 FYEKMQ (reference sequence). Losses at the gene ends were 4 bases for V and 2 bases for J; bases not matched to a gene: 9. The CDR3 totals 16 residues. CDR3 bases: TGTGCCAGCAGCTCCTCAGACAGGGGCATCAACTATGGCTACACCTTC. Its protein is CASSSSDRGINYGYTF. Using reference TRBV13 and TRBJ1-2 for the parts outside the CDR3, the full variable domain is AAGVIQSPRHLIKEKRETATLKCYPIPRHDTVYWYQQGPGQDPQFLISFYEKMQSDKGSIPDRFSAQQFSDYHSELNMSSLELGDSALYFCASSSSDRGINYGYTFGSGTRLTVV.

The chain recombines TRBV20-1 with TRBJ1-1; D is ambiguous. The V end lost 3 bases, the J end lost 1 base, and 12 bases lay between the germline ends. CDR1 is DFQATT and CDR2 is SNEGSKA in the germline V gene (reference sequence). The CDR3 contains 14 residues. CDR3 sequence (DNA): TGCAGTGCTAGTCACCCCCAGCAGAACACTGAAGCTTTCTTT. Translated: CSASHPQQNTEAFF.

The chain recombines TRBV2 with TRBJ1-5; D remains ambiguous. Looked up from germline, CDR1 is SNHLY and CDR2 is FYNNEI. CDR3 length equals 13 residues. CDR3 bases: TGTGCAGTGGGAACAGTGGAAGTTCCTCCCCAGCATTTT. Amino acids: CAVGTVEVPPQHF.